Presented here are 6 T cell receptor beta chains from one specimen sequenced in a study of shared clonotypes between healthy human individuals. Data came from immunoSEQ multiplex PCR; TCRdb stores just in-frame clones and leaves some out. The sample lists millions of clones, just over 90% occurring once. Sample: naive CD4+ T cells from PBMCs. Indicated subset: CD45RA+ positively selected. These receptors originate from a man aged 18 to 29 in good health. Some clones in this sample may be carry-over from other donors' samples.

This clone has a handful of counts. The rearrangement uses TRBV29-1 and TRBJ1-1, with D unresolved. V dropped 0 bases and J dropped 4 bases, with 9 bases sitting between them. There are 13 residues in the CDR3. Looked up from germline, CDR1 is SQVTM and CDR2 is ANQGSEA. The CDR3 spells CSVEEEVGTEAFF. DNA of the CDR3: TGCAGCGTTGAAGAGGAGGTTGGCACTGAAGCTTTCTTT.

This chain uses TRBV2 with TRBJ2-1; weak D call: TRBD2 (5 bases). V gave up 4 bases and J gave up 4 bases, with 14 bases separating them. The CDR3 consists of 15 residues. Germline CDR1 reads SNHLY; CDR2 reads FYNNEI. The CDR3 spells CASSVRRVSYNEQFF. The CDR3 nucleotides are TGTGCCAGCAGTGTGCGGCGGGTGTCATACAATGAGCAGTTCTTC.

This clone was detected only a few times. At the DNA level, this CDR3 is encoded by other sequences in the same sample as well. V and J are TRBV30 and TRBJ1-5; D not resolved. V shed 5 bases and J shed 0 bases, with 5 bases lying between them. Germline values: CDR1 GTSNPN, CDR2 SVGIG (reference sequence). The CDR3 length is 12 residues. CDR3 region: CAWSYSNQPQHF. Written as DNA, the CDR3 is TGTGCCTGGTCCTATAGCAATCAGCCCCAGCATTTT.

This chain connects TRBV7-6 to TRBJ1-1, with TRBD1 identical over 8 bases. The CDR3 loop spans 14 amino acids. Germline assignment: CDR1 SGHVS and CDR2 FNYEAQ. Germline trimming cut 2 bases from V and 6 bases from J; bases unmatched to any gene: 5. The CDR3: CASSLTGGGAEAFF. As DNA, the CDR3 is TGTGCCAGCAGCTTAACAGGGGGTGGAGCTGAAGCTTTCTTT.

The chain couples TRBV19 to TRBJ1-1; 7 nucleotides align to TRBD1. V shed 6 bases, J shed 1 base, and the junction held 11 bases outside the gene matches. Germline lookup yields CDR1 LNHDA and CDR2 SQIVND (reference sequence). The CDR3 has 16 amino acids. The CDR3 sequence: CASRGGRQGENTEAFF. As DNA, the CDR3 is TGTGCCAGTAGAGGGGGTCGACAGGGCGAGAACACTGAAGCTTTCTTT. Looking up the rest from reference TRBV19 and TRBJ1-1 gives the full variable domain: DGGITQSPKYLFRKEGQNVTLSCEQNLNHDAMYWYRQDPGQGLRLIYYSQIVNDFQKGDIAEGYSVSREKKESFPLTVTSAQKNPTAFYLCASRGGRQGENTEAFFGQGTRLTVV.

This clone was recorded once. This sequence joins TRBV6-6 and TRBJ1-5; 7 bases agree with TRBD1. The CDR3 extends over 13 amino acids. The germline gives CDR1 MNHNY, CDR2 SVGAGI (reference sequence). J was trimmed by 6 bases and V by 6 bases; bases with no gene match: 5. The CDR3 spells CASSPQGSQPQHF. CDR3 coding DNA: TGTGCCAGCAGCCCACAGGGGAGTCAGCCCCAGCATTTT.